The TCR beta chain described here comes from a study of early T cells in non-severe SARS-CoV-2 infection. As for the study in general: Unsorted whole blood bulk RNA was sequenced, with unpaired chains. Points from the study as a whole: Private and CD4 specificities were missed by VDJdb matching, skewed to anti-spike CD8.

In this sample, this clonotype turned up a few times. Its antigen is unknown. CDR3 length: 12 amino acids. The V gene's germline CDR1 is SGHDT and CDR2 YYEEEE. Trimming took 3 bases from V and 4 from J, leaving 7 bases between them. The protocol attached unique molecular identifiers to individual cDNA molecules. Using its own MiXCR run on the 5' RACE reads, TCRdb lists one record per CDR3 protein. The sample lists some 30,000 distinct CDR3 sequences, 4% to 5% occurring once. This TCR was recovered from an adult who was a healthcare worker with PCR-confirmed SARS-CoV-2 infection or an uninfected control (not recorded which). The chain carries TRBV5-6 and TRBJ1-2; D call uncertain. Sequences were obtained from whole blood. In nucleotides, the CDR3 is TGTGCCAGCAGCTCTGCCCCCTATGGCTACACCTTC. It yields the protein CASSSAPYGYTF.